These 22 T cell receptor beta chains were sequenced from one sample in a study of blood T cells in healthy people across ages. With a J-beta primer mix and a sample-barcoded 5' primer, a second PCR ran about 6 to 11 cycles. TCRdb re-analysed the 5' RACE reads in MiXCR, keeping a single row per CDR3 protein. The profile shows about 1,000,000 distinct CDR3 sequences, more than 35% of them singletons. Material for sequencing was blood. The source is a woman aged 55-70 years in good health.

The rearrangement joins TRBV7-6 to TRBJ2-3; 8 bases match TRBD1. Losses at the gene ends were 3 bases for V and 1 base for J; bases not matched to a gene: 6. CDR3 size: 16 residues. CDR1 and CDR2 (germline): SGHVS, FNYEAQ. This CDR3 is CASSLGGTGRTDTQYF. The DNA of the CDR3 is TGTGCCAGCAGCTTGGGCGGGACAGGCCGCACAGATACGCAGTATTTT.

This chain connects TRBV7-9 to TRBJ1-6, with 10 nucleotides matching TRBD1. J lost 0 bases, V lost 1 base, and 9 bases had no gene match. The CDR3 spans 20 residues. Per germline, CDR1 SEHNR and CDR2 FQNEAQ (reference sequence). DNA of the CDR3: TGTGCCAGCAGCTTAGGTGCGGGACAGGGGCCGAGCTCCTATAATTCACCCCTCCACTTT. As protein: CASSLGAGQGPSSYNSPLHF. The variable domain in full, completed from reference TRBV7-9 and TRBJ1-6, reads DTGVSQNPRHKITKRGQNVTFRCDPISEHNRLYWYRQTLGQGPEFLTYFQNEAQLEKSRLLSDRFSAERPKGSFSTLEIQRTEQGDSAMYLCASSLGAGQGPSSYNSPLHFGNGTRLTVT.

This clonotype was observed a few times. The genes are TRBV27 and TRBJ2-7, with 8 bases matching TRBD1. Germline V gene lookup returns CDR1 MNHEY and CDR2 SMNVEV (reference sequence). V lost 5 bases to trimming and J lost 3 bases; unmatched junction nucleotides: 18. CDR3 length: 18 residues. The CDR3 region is CASSPGYSRDRIVYEQYF. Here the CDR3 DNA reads TGTGCCAGCAGTCCCGGATACTCCCGGGACAGGATCGTCTACGAGCAGTACTTC.

In DNA form, the CDR3 reads TGTGCCAGCAGCGCGGATGGCGGGAGGGCCTACGAGCAGTACTTC. Protein product: CASSADGGRAYEQYF. This sequence joins TRBV9 and TRBJ2-4, with 9 bases lining up with TRBD2. The end of the DNA aligns better with TRBJ2-7, so the J call may be wrong. Germline CDR1 reads SGDLS; CDR2 reads YYNGEE. This CDR3 is 15 amino acids long.

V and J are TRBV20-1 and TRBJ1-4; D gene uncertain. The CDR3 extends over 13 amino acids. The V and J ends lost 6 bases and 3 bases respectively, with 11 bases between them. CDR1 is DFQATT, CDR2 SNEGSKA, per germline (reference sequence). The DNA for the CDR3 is TGCAGTGCAAGCCTTGGGGCTAATGAAAAACTGTTTTTT. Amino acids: CSASLGANEKLFF.

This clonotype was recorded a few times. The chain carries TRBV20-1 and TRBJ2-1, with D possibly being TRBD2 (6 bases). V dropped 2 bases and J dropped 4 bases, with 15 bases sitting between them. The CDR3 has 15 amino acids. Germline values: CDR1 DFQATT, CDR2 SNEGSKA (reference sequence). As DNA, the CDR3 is TGCAGTGCTAGACCCCCTAGCGCTTTATACAATGAGCAGTTCTTC. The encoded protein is CSARPPSALYNEQFF.

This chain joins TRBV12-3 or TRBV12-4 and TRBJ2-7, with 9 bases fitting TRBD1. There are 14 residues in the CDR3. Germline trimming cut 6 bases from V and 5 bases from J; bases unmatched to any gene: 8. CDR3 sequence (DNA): TGTGCCAGCAGCGAGACAGGGGGGACGAACGAGCAGTACTTC. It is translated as CASSETGGTNEQYF.

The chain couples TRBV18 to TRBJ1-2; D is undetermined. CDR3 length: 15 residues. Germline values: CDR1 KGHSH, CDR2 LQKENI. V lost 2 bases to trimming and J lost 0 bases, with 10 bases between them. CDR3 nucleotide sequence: TGTGCCAGCTCACCAAGCGGGTCCCCTAACTATGGCTACACCTTC. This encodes CASSPSGSPNYGYTF.

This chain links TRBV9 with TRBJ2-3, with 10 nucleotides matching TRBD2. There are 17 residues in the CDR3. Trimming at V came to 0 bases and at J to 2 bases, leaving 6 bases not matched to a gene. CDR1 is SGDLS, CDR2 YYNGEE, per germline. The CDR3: CASSVVTSGPFTDTQYF. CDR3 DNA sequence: TGTGCCAGCAGCGTAGTGACTAGCGGGCCATTCACAGATACGCAGTATTTT.

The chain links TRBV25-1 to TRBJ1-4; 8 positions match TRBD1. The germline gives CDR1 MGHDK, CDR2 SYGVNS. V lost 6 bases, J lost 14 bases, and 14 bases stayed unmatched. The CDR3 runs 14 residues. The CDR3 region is CASRPGQGAFKLFF. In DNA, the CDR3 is TGTGCCAGCAGGCCCGGACAGGGTGCCTTTAAGCTGTTTTTT.

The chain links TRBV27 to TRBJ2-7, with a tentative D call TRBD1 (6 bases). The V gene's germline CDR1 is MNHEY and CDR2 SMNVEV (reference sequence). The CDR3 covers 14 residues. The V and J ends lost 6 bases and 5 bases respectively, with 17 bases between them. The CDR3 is CASRTGLVSDEQYF. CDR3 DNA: TGTGCCAGCAGAACAGGGTTGGTGAGCGACGAGCAGTACTTC.

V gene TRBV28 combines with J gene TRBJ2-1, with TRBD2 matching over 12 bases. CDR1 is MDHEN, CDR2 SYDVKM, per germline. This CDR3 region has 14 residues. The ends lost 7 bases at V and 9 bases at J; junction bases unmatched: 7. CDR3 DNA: TGTGCCAGCACGACTAGCGGGAGTTGGAGTGAGCAGTTCTTC. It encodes CASTTSGSWSEQFF.

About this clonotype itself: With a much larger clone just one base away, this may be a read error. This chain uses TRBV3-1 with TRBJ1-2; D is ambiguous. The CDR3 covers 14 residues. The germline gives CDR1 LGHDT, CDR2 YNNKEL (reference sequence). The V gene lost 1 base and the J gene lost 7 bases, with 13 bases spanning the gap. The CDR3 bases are TGTGCCAGCAGCCAAGGGCACACAGTTGGTGGCTACACCTTC. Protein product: CASSQGHTVGGYTF.

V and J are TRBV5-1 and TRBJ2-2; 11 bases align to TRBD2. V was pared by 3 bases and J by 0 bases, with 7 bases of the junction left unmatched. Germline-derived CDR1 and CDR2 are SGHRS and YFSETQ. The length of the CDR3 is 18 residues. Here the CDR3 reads CASSWGGLAGPNTGELFF. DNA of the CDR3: TGCGCCAGCAGCTGGGGAGGACTAGCGGGCCCGAACACCGGGGAGCTGTTTTTT.

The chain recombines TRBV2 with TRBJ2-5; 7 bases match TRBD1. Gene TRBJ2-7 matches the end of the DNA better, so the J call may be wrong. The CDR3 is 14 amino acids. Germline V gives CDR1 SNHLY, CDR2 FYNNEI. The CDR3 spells CASSVKGQFSEQYF. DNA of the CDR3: TGTGCCAGCAGTGTTAAGGGACAGTTTTCCGAGCAGTACTTC.

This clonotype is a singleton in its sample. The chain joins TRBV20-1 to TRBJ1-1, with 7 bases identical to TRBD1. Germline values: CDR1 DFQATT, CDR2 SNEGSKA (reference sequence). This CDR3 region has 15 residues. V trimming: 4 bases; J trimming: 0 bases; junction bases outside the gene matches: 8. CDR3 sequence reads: CSAMTGKGMNTEAFF. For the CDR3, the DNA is TGCAGTGCTATGACAGGGAAGGGGATGAACACTGAAGCTTTCTTT.

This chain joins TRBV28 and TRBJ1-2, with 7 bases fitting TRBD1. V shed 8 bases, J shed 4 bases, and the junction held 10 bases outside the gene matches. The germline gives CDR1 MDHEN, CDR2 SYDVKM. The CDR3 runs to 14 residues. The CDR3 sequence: CASVSPTGVYGYTF. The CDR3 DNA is TGTGCCAGCGTTTCCCCAACAGGGGTCTATGGCTACACCTTC.

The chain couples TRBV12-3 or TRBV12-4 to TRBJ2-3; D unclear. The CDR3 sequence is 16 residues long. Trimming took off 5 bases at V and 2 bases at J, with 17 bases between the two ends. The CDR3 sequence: CASSPISRSPTDTQYF. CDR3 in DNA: TGTGCCAGCAGTCCGATTAGCAGGAGTCCCACAGATACGCAGTATTTT.

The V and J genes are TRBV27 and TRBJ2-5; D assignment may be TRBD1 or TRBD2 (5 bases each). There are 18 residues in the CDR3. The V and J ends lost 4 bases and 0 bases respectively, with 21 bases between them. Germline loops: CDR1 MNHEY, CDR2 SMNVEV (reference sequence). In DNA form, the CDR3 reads TGTGCCAGCAGTTCCCAATTGCCGGGACGAGGCTACCAAGAGACCCAGTACTTC. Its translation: CASSSQLPGRGYQETQYF.

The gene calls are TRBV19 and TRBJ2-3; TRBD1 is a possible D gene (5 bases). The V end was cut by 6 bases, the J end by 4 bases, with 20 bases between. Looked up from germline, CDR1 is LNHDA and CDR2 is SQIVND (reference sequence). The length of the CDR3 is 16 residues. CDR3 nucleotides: TGTGCCAGTAGCATTGGGCCTGGCAGGGTTGCAGATACGCAGTATTTT. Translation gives CASSIGPGRVADTQYF.

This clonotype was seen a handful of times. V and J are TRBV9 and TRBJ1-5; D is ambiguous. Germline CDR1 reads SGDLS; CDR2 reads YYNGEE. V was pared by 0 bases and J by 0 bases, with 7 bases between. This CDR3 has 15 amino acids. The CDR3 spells CASSVEPGSNQPQHF. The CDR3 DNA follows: TGTGCCAGCAGCGTAGAGCCAGGTAGCAATCAGCCCCAGCATTTT.

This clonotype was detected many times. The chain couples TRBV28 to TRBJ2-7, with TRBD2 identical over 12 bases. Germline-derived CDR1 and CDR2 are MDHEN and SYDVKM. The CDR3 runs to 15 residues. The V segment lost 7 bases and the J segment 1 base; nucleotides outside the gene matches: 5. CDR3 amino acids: CASTLLAGGSYEQYF. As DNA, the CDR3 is TGTGCCAGCACCTTACTAGCGGGAGGTTCCTACGAGCAGTACTTC.